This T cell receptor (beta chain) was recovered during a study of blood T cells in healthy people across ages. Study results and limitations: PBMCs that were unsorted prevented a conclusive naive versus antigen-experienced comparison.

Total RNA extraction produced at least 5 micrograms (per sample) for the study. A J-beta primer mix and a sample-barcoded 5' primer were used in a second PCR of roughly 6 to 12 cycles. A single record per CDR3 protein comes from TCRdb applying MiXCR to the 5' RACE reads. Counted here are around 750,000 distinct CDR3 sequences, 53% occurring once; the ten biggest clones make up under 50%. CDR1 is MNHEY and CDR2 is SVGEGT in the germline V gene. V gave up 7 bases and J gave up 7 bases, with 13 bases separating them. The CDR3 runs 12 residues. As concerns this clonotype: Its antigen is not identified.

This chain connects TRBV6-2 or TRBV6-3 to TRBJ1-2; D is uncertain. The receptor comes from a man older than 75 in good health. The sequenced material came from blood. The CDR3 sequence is CASNEGGRGYTF. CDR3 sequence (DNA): TGTGCCAGCAACGAAGGAGGTCGTGGCTACACCTTC.